The present T cell receptor beta chain was sequenced within a study of post-analysis software for immune sequencing data. Only a few counts were recorded for this clonotype. Its antigen is undetermined. Study results and caveats: Controls showed lower frequencies than patients for roughly 5 TRBV segments, and TRBV5-6, TRBV5-1 and TRBV20-1 were among these. Normalized Chao1 diversity in multiple sclerosis patients fell significantly below that of controls.

The CDR3 runs 16 residues. V shed 1 base and J 14 bases; nucleotides not matched to a gene: 14. Germline V gives CDR1 SEHNR, CDR2 FQNEAQ (reference sequence). Researchers reported that TCR beta cDNA libraries carried unique molecular identifiers. Once roughly 0.85 to 11 million T cells were used, some 500,000 cDNA molecules resulted. TCRdb recomputed calls from the PCR reads with MiXCR, one row per CDR3 protein. The table has about 680,000 distinct CDR3 sequences, 59% seen once. The source of this sequence is a girl aged 2 to 9 with multiple sclerosis. V gene TRBV7-9 combines with J gene TRBJ2-1, with TRBD2 matching 10 bases. Sequencing was performed on blood. This CDR3 reads CASSLEGSGRGTSEFF. In nucleotides, the CDR3 is TGTGCCAGCAGCTTAGAGGGGAGCGGGAGGGGGACCAGCGAGTTCTTC. The full variable domain, with the rest looked up from reference TRBV7-9 and TRBJ2-1, is DTGVSQNPRHKITKRGQNVTFRCDPISEHNRLYWYRQTLGQGPEFLTYFQNEAQLEKSRLLSDRFSAERPKGSFSTLEIQRTEQGDSAMYLCASSLEGSGRGTSEFFGPGTRLTVL.